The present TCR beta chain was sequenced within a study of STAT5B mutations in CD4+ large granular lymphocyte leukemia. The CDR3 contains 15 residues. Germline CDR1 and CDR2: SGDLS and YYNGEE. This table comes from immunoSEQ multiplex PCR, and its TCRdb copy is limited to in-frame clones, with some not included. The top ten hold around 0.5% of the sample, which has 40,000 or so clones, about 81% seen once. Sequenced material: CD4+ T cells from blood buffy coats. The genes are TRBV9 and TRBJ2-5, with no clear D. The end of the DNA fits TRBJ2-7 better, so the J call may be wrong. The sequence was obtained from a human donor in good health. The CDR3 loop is CASSGAAADSYEQYF. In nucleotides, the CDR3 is TGTGCCAGCAGCGGGGCGGCGGCGGACTCCTACGAGCAGTACTTC.